This T cell receptor beta chain was recorded in a study of human T cells and chemical hapten exposure. Study overall: TCR yields per sample varied mostly from small pooled library volume differences.

As concerns this clonotype: The antigen is undetermined. A read error may explain this, as a much larger clone is one base away.

In the original processing: More than 95,000 TCRs per sample was the median, with a range of 23,224 to 690,600. TCRdb independently ran MiXCR on the RACE reads; one entry per CDR3 protein. TCRdb assigned the V and J calls; the authors' analysis was not used. The repertoire consists of approximately 49,000 distinct CDR3 sequences, with about a tenth occurring once and the leading ten covering roughly 4.4%. Sample time point: patch test 1, 2 weeks after DPC sensitization. The treatment here: therapeutic diphenylcyclopropenone sensitization with weekly scalp DPC. Blood draws preceded each patch test application. The CDR3 has 13 residues. CDR1 is SGHAT and CDR2 is FQNNGV in the germline V gene. Study-level results: Healthy people's immune response may differ from that of the donors, who had alopecia.

The sample in question was whole blood, obtained in connection with sensitization to the hapten diphenylcyclopropenone (DPC). V is TRBV11-2 and J is TRBJ2-7; D unresolved. The TCR comes from a woman aged 45 to 65 with alopecia areata. Some clones in this sample may be carry-over from other donors' samples. The CDR3, as DNA: TGTGCCAGCAGCTTAGGTCCATACGACGAGCAGTGCTTC. It specifies CASSLGPYDEQCF.